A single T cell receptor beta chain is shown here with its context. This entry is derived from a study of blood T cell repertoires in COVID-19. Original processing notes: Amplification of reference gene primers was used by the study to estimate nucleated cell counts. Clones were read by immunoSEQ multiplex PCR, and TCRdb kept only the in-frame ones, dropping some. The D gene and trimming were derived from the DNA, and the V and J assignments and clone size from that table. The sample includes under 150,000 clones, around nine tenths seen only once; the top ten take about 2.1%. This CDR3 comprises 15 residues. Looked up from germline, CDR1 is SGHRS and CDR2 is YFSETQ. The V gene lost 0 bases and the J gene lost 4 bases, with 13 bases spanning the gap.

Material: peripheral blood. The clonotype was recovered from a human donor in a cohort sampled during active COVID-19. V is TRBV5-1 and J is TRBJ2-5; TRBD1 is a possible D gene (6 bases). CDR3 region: CASSLARGSGETQYF. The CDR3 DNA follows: TGCGCCAGCAGCTTGGCCAGGGGTAGTGGAGAGACCCAGTACTTC.